The present entry profiles one TCR beta chain with its context. Method: immunoSEQ multiplex PCR; TCRdb's copy keeps in-frame clones and lacks some. This sample carries about 350,000 clones, roughly nine tenths of them seen once, and the ten largest clones take roughly 3.9%. This sample is part of a study of Ad26.COV2.S vaccination and SARS-CoV-2 variants. Trimming pared 2 bases from V and 5 bases from J, leaving 8 bases between. CDR1 and CDR2 (germline): SGHRS, YFSETQ. The CDR3 has 14 residues. V and J are TRBV5-1 and TRBJ1-6, with a weak D call TRBD1 (5 bases). The material sequenced was peripheral blood, taken after recovery from COVID-19. The clonotype comes from a human donor who had recovered from COVID-19. CDR3 protein: CASSLSGHNSPLHF. The CDR3 DNA reads as TGCGCCAGCAGCTTATCGGGACATAATTCACCCCTCCACTTT.